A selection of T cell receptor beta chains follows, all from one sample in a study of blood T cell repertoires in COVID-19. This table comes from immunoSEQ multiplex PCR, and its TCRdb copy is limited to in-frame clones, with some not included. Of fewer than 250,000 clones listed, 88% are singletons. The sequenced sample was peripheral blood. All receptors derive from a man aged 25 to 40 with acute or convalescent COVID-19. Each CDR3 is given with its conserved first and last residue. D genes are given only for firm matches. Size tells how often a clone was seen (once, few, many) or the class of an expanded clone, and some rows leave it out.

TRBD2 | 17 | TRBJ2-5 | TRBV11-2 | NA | TGTGCCAGCAGCTTAGTCTTAGCGGGGGGGCCCCAAGAGACCCAGTACTTC | CASSLVLAGGPQETQYF
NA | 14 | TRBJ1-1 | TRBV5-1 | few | TGCGCCAGCAGCTTTGAATGGGAGGTCACTGAAGCTTTCTTT | CASSFEWEVTEAFF
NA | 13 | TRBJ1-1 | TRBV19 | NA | TGTGCCAGTAACTATCAGGGGTTTGGTGAAGCTTTCTTT | CASNYQGFGEAFF
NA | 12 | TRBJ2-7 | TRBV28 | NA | TGTGCCAGCAGTGGCCTCCGTCTTTTCCCCATTTTC | CASSGLRLFPIF
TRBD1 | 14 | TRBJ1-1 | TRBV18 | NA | TGTGCCAGCTCTCTACAGGGGGTAAACACTGAAGCTTTCTTT | CASSLQGVNTEAFF
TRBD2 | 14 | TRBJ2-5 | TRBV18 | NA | TGTGCCAGCTCACCTTCGGGGGGGAAGGAGACCCAGTACTTC | CASSPSGGKETQYF
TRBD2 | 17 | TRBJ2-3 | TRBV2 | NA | TGTGCCAGCAGTGAAAGTCGGACTAGCGGGGCCACAGATACGCAGTATTTT | CASSESRTSGATDTQYF
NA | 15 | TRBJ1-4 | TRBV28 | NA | TGTGCCAGCAGAGTGGGGCCCCCAACTAATGAAAAACTGTTTTTT | CASRVGPPTNEKLFF
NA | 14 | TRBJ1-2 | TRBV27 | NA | TGTGCCAGCAGTCACCACGGGTCTGGCTATGGCTACACCTTC | CASSHHGSGYGYTF
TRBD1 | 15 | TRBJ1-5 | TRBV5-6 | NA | TGTGCCAGCAGTCTGAGGGGGCAAGGCAATCAGCCCCAGCATTTT | CASSLRGQGNQPQHF
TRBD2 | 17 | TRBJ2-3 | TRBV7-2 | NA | TGTGCCAGCAGCTTAGCGCTTGCGCGGGAGGGTAGAAATACGCAGTATTTT | CASSLALAREGRNTQYF
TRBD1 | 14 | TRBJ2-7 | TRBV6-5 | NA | TGTGCCAGCAGCCAATCGACAGGGACGGGAGAGCAGTACTTC | CASSQSTGTGEQYF
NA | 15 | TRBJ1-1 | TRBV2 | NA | TGTGCCAGCAGTGACCCTGGGGGGTATCCCACTGAAGCTTTCTTT | CASSDPGGYPTEAFF
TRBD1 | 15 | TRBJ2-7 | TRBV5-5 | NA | TGTGCCAGCAGCTGGAACAGGGGGCCCAACTACGAGCAGTACTTC | CASSWNRGPNYEQYF